This entry is about one T cell receptor (beta chain). Antigen: not known. The data stem from a study of T-cell memory formation after mild COVID-19. Whole-study context: There were largely donor-specific TCR clusters.

Notes on the study in general: A second wave expanding day 15 to 37 was CD4+-biased; contracting clones were balanced.

MiXCR, run by TCRdb on the 5' RACE reads, gives a single entry per CDR3 protein. The profile shows around 340,000 distinct CDR3 sequences, approximately 15% of them singletons. CDR1 and CDR2 (germline): SGHRS, YFSETQ. The ends lost 4 bases at V and 5 bases at J; junction bases unmatched: 5. CDR3 length: 14 amino acids. The chain recombines TRBV5-1 with TRBJ1-3, with TRBD1 identical over 8 bases. This TCR was sampled from a man younger than 30 who had mild COVID-19 (a few samples of this study predate the infection). Cell type and time point are not known. Sequences were obtained from PBMCs or a T cell subset sorted from them (not recorded which). The CDR3 region has the DNA TGCGCCAGCAGCCCTGGACAGGGCAGAAACACCATATATTTT. Its protein is CASSPGQGRNTIYF.